This is a list of T cell receptor beta chains from one sample in a study of regulatory T cells in long-lasting Graves disease. TCRdb analysed the multiplex PCR reads with MiXCR anew, one entry per CDR3 protein. This table has 300,000 to 400,000 distinct CDR3 sequences, around 15% appearing once. In addition, the sample was reused for a study of T cells in Graves' hyperthyroidism and ophthalmopathy.

This specimen was peripheral blood mononuclear cells (PBMCs), taken at new diagnosis, from a patient treated with antithyroid drugs. These receptor sequences come from a man aged 40-49 years with Graves disease. CDR3s include the opening cysteine and the closing phenylalanine or tryptophan. Each record gives: clone size, D gene, V gene, J gene, CDR3 DNA, CDR3 protein. A D gene is named only where the DNA matches it firmly. For some rows the clone size is stated as once, few or many, or as a class when expanded; others skip it.

abundance: many
d_gene: TRBD1
v_gene: TRBV5-1
j_gene: TRBJ2-7
CDR3nt: TGCGCCAGCAGCTCGGGACAGCTAAGGGAGCAGTACTTC
CDR3aa: CASSSGQLREQYF

abundance: many
d_gene: NA
v_gene: TRBV27
j_gene: TRBJ2-7
CDR3nt: TGTGCCAGCAGTTTATCGGCACCGACCTACGAGCAGTACTTC
CDR3aa: CASSLSAPTYEQYF

abundance: many
d_gene: NA
v_gene: TRBV2
j_gene: TRBJ2-7
CDR3nt: TGTGCCAGCAAGCGAACGGGGGCCTACGAGCAGTACTTC
CDR3aa: CASKRTGAYEQYF

abundance: many
d_gene: TRBD1
v_gene: TRBV28
j_gene: TRBJ1-1
CDR3nt: TGTGCCAGCAGTCCGGGACAGCGCGGGGCTGAAGCTTTCTTT
CDR3aa: CASSPGQRGAEAFF

abundance: NA
d_gene: TRBD1
v_gene: TRBV4-1
j_gene: TRBJ2-1
CDR3nt: TGCGCCAGCAGCCAAGGACAGGGGGATGAGCAGTTCTTC
CDR3aa: CASSQGQGDEQFF

abundance: NA
d_gene: TRBD1
v_gene: TRBV6-5
j_gene: TRBJ2-7
CDR3nt: TGTGCCAGCAGTTACTCGGGACAGGGGGCGGTCGAGCAGTACTTC
CDR3aa: CASSYSGQGAVEQYF

abundance: many
d_gene: TRBD1
v_gene: TRBV6-1
j_gene: TRBJ1-5
CDR3nt: TGTGCCAGCAGGCCCGGGACAGGGGGGAGCAATCAGCCCCAGCATTTT
CDR3aa: CASRPGTGGSNQPQHF

abundance: NA
d_gene: TRBD2
v_gene: TRBV10-2
j_gene: TRBJ2-2
CDR3nt: TGCGCCAGCAGGAAGGAGACTAGCGGGGTCGGCGGGGAGCTGTTTTTT
CDR3aa: CASRKETSGVGGELFF

abundance: many
d_gene: NA
v_gene: TRBV6-1
j_gene: TRBJ2-3
CDR3nt: TGTGCCAGCACGGCCGGAAGCACAGATACGCAGTATTTT
CDR3aa: CASTAGSTDTQYF

abundance: NA
d_gene: TRBD2
v_gene: TRBV29-1
j_gene: TRBJ2-5
CDR3nt: TGCAGCGTCGGGCGACTAGCGGGGGGGCTTGAGACCCAGTACTTC
CDR3aa: CSVGRLAGGLETQYF

abundance: many
d_gene: TRBD2
v_gene: TRBV12-3/TRBV12-4
j_gene: TRBJ2-7
CDR3nt: TGTGCCAGCAGTTTATCGGGGGGGGGGACTATTCCCTACGAGCAGTACTTC
CDR3aa: CASSLSGGGTIPYEQYF

abundance: many
d_gene: TRBD2
v_gene: TRBV28
j_gene: TRBJ2-7
CDR3nt: TGTGCCAGCAGGGAGCGGGGGAACTCCTACGAGCAGTACTTC
CDR3aa: CASRERGNSYEQYF

abundance: many
d_gene: NA
v_gene: TRBV20-1
j_gene: TRBJ2-5
CDR3nt: TGCAGTGCTAGTGGATCAGAGGAGACCCAGTACTTC
CDR3aa: CSASGSEETQYF

abundance: many
d_gene: NA
v_gene: TRBV2
j_gene: TRBJ1-1
CDR3nt: TGTGCCACCCGACGCGATTTGAACACTGAAGCTTTCTTT
CDR3aa: CATRRDLNTEAFF

abundance: many
d_gene: TRBD1
v_gene: TRBV2
j_gene: TRBJ1-5
CDR3nt: TGTGCCAGCACCAGACAGGGCGGGAGTCAGCCCCAGCATTTT
CDR3aa: CASTRQGGSQPQHF

abundance: few
d_gene: TRBD1
v_gene: TRBV3-1
j_gene: TRBJ1-1
CDR3nt: TGTGCCAGCACCCCAACCAGGGGGTTCGTCCCTGAAGCTTTCTTT
CDR3aa: CASTPTRGFVPEAFF

abundance: many
d_gene: NA
v_gene: TRBV7-9
j_gene: TRBJ1-1
CDR3nt: TGTGCCAGCAGCTCCATGCAGATGAACACTGAAGCTTTCTTT
CDR3aa: CASSSMQMNTEAFF

abundance: many
d_gene: TRBD1
v_gene: TRBV19
j_gene: TRBJ1-5
CDR3nt: TGTGCCAGACTAGCGGGACAGGCGGACCAGCCCCAGCATTTT
CDR3aa: CARLAGQADQPQHF

abundance: many
d_gene: TRBD1
v_gene: TRBV12-5
j_gene: TRBJ2-7
CDR3nt: TGTGCTAGTGGTTTGGCCGGACAGGGGATCTCCTACGAGCAGTACTTC
CDR3aa: CASGLAGQGISYEQYF

abundance: NA
d_gene: TRBD1
v_gene: TRBV6-2/TRBV6-3
j_gene: TRBJ1-2
CDR3nt: TGTGCCAGCAGGAGACAGGGGGCGAGAGGCTACACCTTC
CDR3aa: CASRRQGARGYTF

abundance: many
d_gene: NA
v_gene: TRBV18
j_gene: TRBJ2-3
CDR3nt: TGTGCCAGCTCACCATTTACCGGGAGCACAGATACGCAGTATTTT
CDR3aa: CASSPFTGSTDTQYF

abundance: many
d_gene: NA
v_gene: TRBV30
j_gene: TRBJ1-1
CDR3nt: TGTGCCTGGAGTGTACGTGGGGCTTTCTTT
CDR3aa: CAWSVRGAFF

abundance: many
d_gene: NA
v_gene: TRBV2
j_gene: TRBJ2-3
CDR3nt: TGTGCCAGCCTGGGCACAGATACGCAGTATTTT
CDR3aa: CASLGTDTQYF